This T cell receptor (beta chain) comes out of a study of Ad26.COV2.S vaccination and SARS-CoV-2 variants. Only in-frame clones appear in the TCRdb table, and some are missing; sequencing was by immunoSEQ multiplex PCR. The table has roughly 400,000 clones, approximately 92% seen once. Regarding treatment: over 15 received Ad26.COV2.S at low or high dose, single or two shots; 5 received placebo; per-sample allocation not given. Sampling was done on day 63 after the first vaccine or placebo injection. Deletions cut 4 bases from V and 5 bases from J, with 17 bases between. The CDR3 runs 15 residues. Germline-derived CDR1 and CDR2 are MNHEY and SVGAGI.

This clonotype was obtained from a person between 18 and 59 years old who received the Ad26.COV2.S COVID-19 vaccine or a placebo. Sequenced material: peripheral blood, taken in a trial of Ad26.COV2.S vaccine versus placebo. The chain combines TRBV6-5 with TRBJ2-5; D uncertain. The CDR3 sequence: CASSSDITMVETQYF. The CDR3 bases are TGTGCCAGCAGTTCCGATATTACGATGGTCGAGACCCAGTACTTC.